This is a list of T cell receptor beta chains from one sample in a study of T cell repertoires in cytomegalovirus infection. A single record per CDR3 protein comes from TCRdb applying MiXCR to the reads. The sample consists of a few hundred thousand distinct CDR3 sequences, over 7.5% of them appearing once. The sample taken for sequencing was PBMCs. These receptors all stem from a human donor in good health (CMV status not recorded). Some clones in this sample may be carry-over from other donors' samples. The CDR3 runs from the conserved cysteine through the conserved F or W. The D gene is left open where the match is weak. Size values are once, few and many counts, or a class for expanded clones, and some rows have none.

CDR3 DNA: TGTGCCAGCAGCTTTAGGGTTTACAATGAGCAGTTCTTC; CDR3 protein: CASSFRVYNEQFF; J gene: TRBJ2-1; V gene: TRBV7-2; D gene: .; clone size: many
CDR3 DNA: TGTGCCAGCAGCCTCTTCCCCGGGACTAGCAGATACAATGAGCAGTTCTTC; CDR3 protein: CASSLFPGTSRYNEQFF; J gene: TRBJ2-1; V gene: TRBV6-2/TRBV6-3; D gene: TRBD2; clone size: many
CDR3 DNA: TGTGCCAGCAGTCATTGGGACAGGGGGCAAGAGACCCAGTACTTC; CDR3 protein: CASSHWDRGQETQYF; J gene: TRBJ2-5; V gene: TRBV11-2; D gene: TRBD1; clone size: few
CDR3 DNA: TGTGCCAGCACCCTTAATCTAGCGGGAGGATTCAATGAGCAGTTCTTC; CDR3 protein: CASTLNLAGGFNEQFF; J gene: TRBJ2-1; V gene: TRBV6-2/TRBV6-3; D gene: TRBD2; clone size: .
CDR3 DNA: TGTGCCAGCAGCCCTAATGTACCCGTGGGAAACACCGGGGAGCTGTTTTTT; CDR3 protein: CASSPNVPVGNTGELFF; J gene: TRBJ2-2; V gene: TRBV6-6; D gene: .; clone size: few
CDR3 DNA: TGTGCCAGCAGTTTATTACTGGACAGGGGCTTAGAGACCCAGTACTTC; CDR3 protein: CASSLLLDRGLETQYF; J gene: TRBJ2-5; V gene: TRBV28; D gene: TRBD1; clone size: few
CDR3 DNA: TGTGCCAGCAGCCCTCGCGGGGGCCCACAAGAGACCCAGTACTTC; CDR3 protein: CASSPRGGPQETQYF; J gene: TRBJ2-5; V gene: TRBV7-9; D gene: .; clone size: .
CDR3 DNA: TGTGCCAGCAGCTTAGGGCCTTACCCTGCTACGCAGTATTTT; CDR3 protein: CASSLGPYPATQYF; J gene: TRBJ2-3; V gene: TRBV7-6; D gene: .; clone size: many
CDR3 DNA: TGCAGCGTTCCCCCAGGGAAGACGACTGAAGCTTTCTTT; CDR3 protein: CSVPPGKTTEAFF; J gene: TRBJ1-1; V gene: TRBV29-1; D gene: .; clone size: .
CDR3 DNA: TGCGCCAGCAGCCAAGACCTAGGTGGACAGGGAAGGGGCAACTATGGCTACACCTTC; CDR3 protein: CASSQDLGGQGRGNYGYTF; J gene: TRBJ1-2; V gene: TRBV4-3; D gene: TRBD1; clone size: few
CDR3 DNA: TGCAGTGCCCCGGGGGCGCGAGAGACCCAGTACTTC; CDR3 protein: CSAPGARETQYF; J gene: TRBJ2-5; V gene: TRBV20-1; D gene: .; clone size: .
CDR3 DNA: TGTGCCAGCAGTTACCCGACTAGCGGTAGCTCCTACGAGCAGTACTTC; CDR3 protein: CASSYPTSGSSYEQYF; J gene: TRBJ2-7; V gene: TRBV6-5; D gene: TRBD2; clone size: .
CDR3 DNA: TGTGCCAGCAGTGAAGCTGGGGGAAAAGATACGCAGTATTTT; CDR3 protein: CASSEAGGKDTQYF; J gene: TRBJ2-3; V gene: TRBV6-1; D gene: .; clone size: few
CDR3 DNA: TGTGCCAGTAGTATTAAGGGGACAAAGAACACTGAAGCTTTCTTT; CDR3 protein: CASSIKGTKNTEAFF; J gene: TRBJ1-1; V gene: TRBV19; D gene: .; clone size: .
CDR3 DNA: TGTGCCAGCAGGTTAGGGACCGGGGAGCTGTTTTTT; CDR3 protein: CASRLGTGELFF; J gene: TRBJ2-2; V gene: TRBV6-1; D gene: .; clone size: .
CDR3 DNA: TGTGCCAGCAGCACAGGGGTCGGAGCCGCCCTCTTT; CDR3 protein: CASSTGVGAALF; J gene: TRBJ1-4; V gene: TRBV7-9; D gene: TRBD1; clone size: many
CDR3 DNA: TGTGCCAGCAGCGTAGGACCGCTAACCTACGAGCAGTACTTC; CDR3 protein: CASSVGPLTYEQYF; J gene: TRBJ2-7; V gene: TRBV9; D gene: .; clone size: .
CDR3 DNA: TGTGCCAGCAGCTCCAATTTACTAGCGGGGGGGGCGAATGAGCAGTTCTTC; CDR3 protein: CASSSNLLAGGANEQFF; J gene: TRBJ2-1; V gene: TRBV7-8; D gene: TRBD2; clone size: many
CDR3 DNA: TGTGCCACCGGGACAGGGCTTACCAATGAGCAGTTCTTC; CDR3 protein: CATGTGLTNEQFF; J gene: TRBJ2-1; V gene: TRBV19; D gene: TRBD1; clone size: few
CDR3 DNA: TGTGCCAGCAGCTTGGACCAAAGCGCCGATACGCAGTATTTT; CDR3 protein: CASSLDQSADTQYF; J gene: TRBJ2-3; V gene: TRBV7-4; D gene: .; clone size: .
CDR3 DNA: TGTGCCAGCAGCTCGGTCGTTTTGAACACCGGGGAGCTGTTTTTT; CDR3 protein: CASSSVVLNTGELFF; J gene: TRBJ2-2; V gene: TRBV7-2; D gene: .; clone size: .
CDR3 DNA: TGTGCCAGCAGTGCGAGGGGGGGACAAGAGACCCAGTACTTC; CDR3 protein: CASSARGGQETQYF; J gene: TRBJ2-5; V gene: TRBV7-2; D gene: .; clone size: many
CDR3 DNA: TGTGCCAGCACCTCCCCGGGACAGGGCTACGAGCAGTACTTC; CDR3 protein: CASTSPGQGYEQYF; J gene: TRBJ2-7; V gene: TRBV12-3/TRBV12-4; D gene: TRBD1; clone size: .
CDR3 DNA: TGTGCCAGCAGCTCAACAGGGGGTGAGGCCTACGAGCAGTACTTC; CDR3 protein: CASSSTGGEAYEQYF; J gene: TRBJ2-7; V gene: TRBV7-8; D gene: TRBD1; clone size: .
CDR3 DNA: TGTGCCAGCAGTTCCAGGGATCCTTATGGCTACACCTTC; CDR3 protein: CASSSRDPYGYTF; J gene: TRBJ1-2; V gene: TRBV28; D gene: .; clone size: .
CDR3 DNA: TGTGCCAGCAGTGTGACAGGTTCAGGAAACACCATATATTTT; CDR3 protein: CASSVTGSGNTIYF; J gene: TRBJ1-3; V gene: TRBV28; D gene: .; clone size: few
CDR3 DNA: TGTGCCAGCAGTGAAAAAGACAGCAACTTCTATGGCTACACCTTC; CDR3 protein: CASSEKDSNFYGYTF; J gene: TRBJ1-2; V gene: TRBV2; D gene: .; clone size: few
CDR3 DNA: TGTGCCAGCAGCCCCCGGGGGGGGGGTTACTACGAGCAGTACTTC; CDR3 protein: CASSPRGGGYYEQYF; J gene: TRBJ2-7; V gene: TRBV7-2; D gene: TRBD2; clone size: many
CDR3 DNA: TGTGCCACCAGTGCACTACTTGGGGAGCTGTTTTTT; CDR3 protein: CATSALLGELFF; J gene: TRBJ2-2; V gene: TRBV24-1; D gene: .; clone size: few
CDR3 DNA: TGTGCAACTGGGGCCAACGTCCTGACTTTC; CDR3 protein: CATGANVLTF; J gene: TRBJ2-6; V gene: TRBV7-2; D gene: .; clone size: few
CDR3 DNA: TGTGCCAGCACCACGGGGAGGAGTTTTGAAGCTTTCTTT; CDR3 protein: CASTTGRSFEAFF; J gene: TRBJ1-1; V gene: TRBV7-2; D gene: .; clone size: .
CDR3 DNA: TGTGCCAGCAGTTTTTCATACAGGGGGCCAGCAACTAATGAAAAACTGTTTTTT; CDR3 protein: CASSFSYRGPATNEKLFF; J gene: TRBJ1-4; V gene: TRBV27; D gene: TRBD1; clone size: .
CDR3 DNA: TGCGCCAGCAGCCAAGAGGGAGCAGGTCCCCTGCACACTGAAGCTTTCTTT; CDR3 protein: CASSQEGAGPLHTEAFF; J gene: TRBJ1-1; V gene: TRBV4-1; D gene: .; clone size: once
CDR3 DNA: TGTGCCAGCAGTCGTAGACTAGCGGGACTGAACACCGGGGAGCTGTTTTTT; CDR3 protein: CASSRRLAGLNTGELFF; J gene: TRBJ2-2; V gene: TRBV6-2/TRBV6-3; D gene: TRBD2; clone size: .
CDR3 DNA: TGCAGTGCGAGGCCGACGACCTACGAGCAGTACTTC; CDR3 protein: CSARPTTYEQYF; J gene: TRBJ2-7; V gene: TRBV20-1; D gene: .; clone size: .
CDR3 DNA: TGTGCCAGCAGCCCAGCAAGGGGGGGCGATTCACCCCTCCACTTT; CDR3 protein: CASSPARGGDSPLHF; J gene: TRBJ1-6; V gene: TRBV4-1; D gene: .; clone size: few
CDR3 DNA: TGTGCCAGCAGCGTCAACTCCGGGACAGGGTCAGGCACTGAAGCTTTCTTT; CDR3 protein: CASSVNSGTGSGTEAFF; J gene: TRBJ1-1; V gene: TRBV7-6; D gene: TRBD1; clone size: many
CDR3 DNA: TGTGCCAGTCTGTCTCGCCAAGGGGGGAATGAGCAGTTCTTC; CDR3 protein: CASLSRQGGNEQFF; J gene: TRBJ2-1; V gene: TRBV19; D gene: .; clone size: .
CDR3 DNA: TGCAGTGCTAGTCCCCTCAACCTCGGACAGAATCAGCCCCAGCATTTT; CDR3 protein: CSASPLNLGQNQPQHF; J gene: TRBJ1-5; V gene: TRBV20-1; D gene: .; clone size: few
CDR3 DNA: TGTGCCAGCAGCTGGGGGCCGACAGGGGGCCAAGAGACCCAGTACTTC; CDR3 protein: CASSWGPTGGQETQYF; J gene: TRBJ2-5; V gene: TRBV7-8; D gene: TRBD1; clone size: many
CDR3 DNA: TGTGCCAGCAGCAATGGAGGAAGGTGGGACAATGAGCAGTTCTTC; CDR3 protein: CASSNGGRWDNEQFF; J gene: TRBJ2-1; V gene: TRBV5-4; D gene: .; clone size: .
CDR3 DNA: TGCGCCAGCAGCTTGCCGGGGGGAAGCACGAATGAGCAGTTCTTC; CDR3 protein: CASSLPGGSTNEQFF; J gene: TRBJ2-1; V gene: TRBV5-1; D gene: TRBD2; clone size: .
CDR3 DNA: TGTGCCAGCAGCCCCCGCGGGGGACACACTGAAGCTTTCTTT; CDR3 protein: CASSPRGGHTEAFF; J gene: TRBJ1-1; V gene: TRBV7-9; D gene: .; clone size: many
CDR3 DNA: TGTGCCAGTAGTATGGAGATCGGACCCGGGGAGCTGTTTTTT; CDR3 protein: CASSMEIGPGELFF; J gene: TRBJ2-2; V gene: TRBV19; D gene: .; clone size: .
CDR3 DNA: TGTGCCAGCAGCTTGGGTGGGACTGCCCCCTCTGGGGCCAACGTCCTGACTTTC; CDR3 protein: CASSLGGTAPSGANVLTF; J gene: TRBJ2-6; V gene: TRBV5-4; D gene: .; clone size: many
CDR3 DNA: TGCGCCAGCAGCCTAAGACCGGGACAGGAAAGCAACGAGCAGTACTTC; CDR3 protein: CASSLRPGQESNEQYF; J gene: TRBJ2-7; V gene: TRBV5-1; D gene: TRBD1; clone size: many
CDR3 DNA: TGTGCCAGCAGCTTAAGCACCAAAACCACAGATACGCAGTATTTT; CDR3 protein: CASSLSTKTTDTQYF; J gene: TRBJ2-3; V gene: TRBV7-2; D gene: .; clone size: many
CDR3 DNA: TGCAGTGCTAGACTCCACCGGAGGGAGGGGAGGGATACGCAGTATTTT; CDR3 protein: CSARLHRREGRDTQYF; J gene: TRBJ2-3; V gene: TRBV20-1; D gene: TRBD2; clone size: .
CDR3 DNA: TGCAGTGTCCCATTTCCCGGGGGGAATGAGCAGTTCTTC; CDR3 protein: CSVPFPGGNEQFF; J gene: TRBJ2-1; V gene: TRBV20-1; D gene: TRBD2; clone size: few
CDR3 DNA: TGCAGTGCTCGCCCCAAAGCGGGCGTTTACGAGCAGTACTTC; CDR3 protein: CSARPKAGVYEQYF; J gene: TRBJ2-7; V gene: TRBV20-1; D gene: .; clone size: .
CDR3 DNA: TGTGCCAGCAGCTCAAGACTAGCGGGCTTCCTACGTGAGCAGTTCTTC; CDR3 protein: CASSSRLAGFLREQFF; J gene: TRBJ2-1; V gene: TRBV7-9; D gene: TRBD2; clone size: many
CDR3 DNA: TGTGCCAGCAGTTCTTGGGGGAGCAATCAGCCCCAGCATTTT; CDR3 protein: CASSSWGSNQPQHF; J gene: TRBJ1-5; V gene: TRBV6-5; D gene: .; clone size: many
CDR3 DNA: TGTGCCAGCTTAAGGGGGAAAAATTCACCCCTCCACTTT; CDR3 protein: CASLRGKNSPLHF; J gene: TRBJ1-6; V gene: TRBV6-8; D gene: .; clone size: .
CDR3 DNA: TGCAGTGTCGAGCCGCGGGGGGTCCCAGATACGCAGTATTTT; CDR3 protein: CSVEPRGVPDTQYF; J gene: TRBJ2-3; V gene: TRBV20-1; D gene: TRBD2; clone size: .
CDR3 DNA: TGTGCCAGCAGCCCCCGTTCTAACATGAACACTGAAGCTTTCTTT; CDR3 protein: CASSPRSNMNTEAFF; J gene: TRBJ1-1; V gene: TRBV7-9; D gene: .; clone size: few
CDR3 DNA: TGTGCCAGCAGCTTAAGCCCCACCGGGTTGAGGTACAATGAGCAGTTCTTC; CDR3 protein: CASSLSPTGLRYNEQFF; J gene: TRBJ2-1; V gene: TRBV7-2; D gene: .; clone size: many
CDR3 DNA: TGTGCCACTTTTTTGTCAGAGTCGATGAACACTGAAGCTTTCTTT; CDR3 protein: CATFLSESMNTEAFF; J gene: TRBJ1-1; V gene: TRBV6-2/TRBV6-3; D gene: .; clone size: few
CDR3 DNA: TGTGCCAGCAGGGAAAGGGTACTCGGCACTGAAGCTTTCTTT; CDR3 protein: CASRERVLGTEAFF; J gene: TRBJ1-1; V gene: TRBV28; D gene: .; clone size: many
CDR3 DNA: TGTGCCAGCAGGGACGGGGGGCAGGGGAGCGGTCAGCCCCAGCATTTT; CDR3 protein: CASRDGGQGSGQPQHF; J gene: TRBJ1-5; V gene: TRBV6-5; D gene: .; clone size: .
CDR3 DNA: TGTGCCAGCAGCTTAAACTACGGCGATGAGCAGTTCTTC; CDR3 protein: CASSLNYGDEQFF; J gene: TRBJ2-1; V gene: TRBV7-2; D gene: .; clone size: many